One and the same sample provided the 11 T cell receptor beta chains below, sequenced in a study of blood T cell repertoires in COVID-19. Sequenced by immunoSEQ multiplex PCR; TCRdb stores in-frame clones only, minus some. Of some 200,000 clones listed, just over 85% are singletons. Sequencing used peripheral blood. All receptors come from an older man with acute or convalescent COVID-19.

Written as DNA, the CDR3 is TGTGCCAGCTCACCACGGGACAACTACGAGCAGTACGTC. Protein product: CASSPRDNYEQYV. This chain uses TRBV18 with TRBJ2-7, with a tentative D call TRBD1 (6 bases). V lost 1 base, J lost 3 bases, and 7 bases lay in between. In germline, CDR1 is KGHSH, CDR2 LQKENI. This CDR3 contains 13 residues.

The sample holds one count of this clone. The V gene is TRBV27, the J gene TRBJ2-1; 8 nucleotides line up with TRBD2. This CDR3 region has 15 residues. CDR1 is MNHEY, CDR2 SMNVEV, per germline (reference sequence). Germline trimming cut 5 bases from V and 5 bases from J; bases unmatched to any gene: 8. The CDR3 DNA sequence: TGTGCCAGCAGTCCCGGGGGGGAGTACGACAATGAGCAGTTCTTC. Translation gives CASSPGGEYDNEQFF.

The chain has TRBV20-1 and TRBJ2-1; tentatively, D is TRBD2 (5 bases). The CDR3 runs to 10 residues. Germline CDR1 and CDR2: DFQATT and SNEGSKA (reference sequence). V gave up 2 bases and J gave up 14 bases, with 10 bases separating them. The CDR3 coding sequence is TGCAGTGCTAGATCTACTAGTGAGTTCTTC. Amino acid sequence: CSARSTSEFF.

The V and J genes are TRBV28 and TRBJ2-1; a possible D gene is TRBD2 (6 bases). The V end lost 7 bases, the J end lost 3 bases, and 16 bases lay between the germline ends. The CDR3 contains 15 residues. Germline CDR1 and CDR2: MDHEN and SYDVKM. The CDR3 sequence is CASIFGSGDYNEQFF. The CDR3 DNA is TGTGCCAGCATTTTCGGGTCGGGGGACTACAATGAGCAGTTCTTC. The full variable domain, with the rest looked up from reference TRBV28 and TRBJ2-1, is DVKVTQSSRYLVKRTGEKVFLECVQDMDHENMFWYRQDPGLGLRLIYFSYDVKMKEKGDIPEGYSVSREKKERFSLILESASTNQTSMYLCASIFGSGDYNEQFFGPGTRLTVL.

The chain employs TRBV4-1 and TRBJ2-3; D gene ambiguous. The CDR3 runs to 14 residues. Germline CDR1 and CDR2: MGHRA and YSYEKL. The ends were cut back, 1 base at V and 1 base at J, with 6 bases in the middle. The CDR3 coding sequence is TGCGCCAGCAGCCAAGTGGGCGGCACAGATACGCAGTATTTT. Protein sequence: CASSQVGGTDTQYF.

J is TRBJ2-3 and V is TRBV18; the D gene is possibly TRBD1 (5 bases). With 2 bases removed from V and 4 bases from J, the gap between germline ends came to 10 bases. The CDR3 totals 14 residues. The germline gives CDR1 KGHSH, CDR2 LQKENI. The CDR3, as DNA: TGTGCCAGCTCACCATCAGGGTCATCAGATACGCAGTATTTT. Translating gives CASSPSGSSDTQYF.

The sample holds a few counts of this clone. The chain has TRBV7-8 and TRBJ2-7; tentatively, D is TRBD1 (5 bases). This CDR3 is built from 13 residues. The germline V gene encodes CDR1 SGHVS and CDR2 FQNEAQ. V was pared by 1 base and J by 8 bases, with 12 bases between. This CDR3 is CASSLDQGNQQYF. The CDR3 coding sequence is TGTGCCAGCAGCTTAGATCAGGGAAATCAGCAGTACTTC. Using reference TRBV7-8 and TRBJ2-7 for the parts outside the CDR3, the full variable domain is GAGVSQSPRYKVAKRGQDVALRCDPISGHVSLFWYQQALGQGPEFLTYFQNEAQLDKSGLPSDRFFAERPEGSVSTLKIQRTQQEDSAVYLCASSLDQGNQQYFGPGTRLTVT.

The chain carries TRBV11-1 and TRBJ2-5; perhaps TRBD2 as D (5 bases). The CDR3 runs to 13 residues. The V gene lost 3 bases and the J gene lost 5 bases, with 10 bases spanning the gap. Germline-derived CDR1 and CDR2 are SGHAT and FQDESV (reference sequence). CDR3 in DNA: TGTGCCAGCAGCTTCCCCGGCGGGGAGACCCAGTACTTC. As protein: CASSFPGGETQYF. The variable domain in full, with the rest retrieved from reference TRBV11-1 and TRBJ2-5, is EAEVAQSPRYKITEKSQAVAFWCDPISGHATLYWYRQILGQGPELLVQFQDESVVDDSQLPKDRFSAERLKGVDSTLKIQPAELGDSAMYLCASSFPGGETQYFGPGTRLLVL.

This clone was seen a few times. The chain combines TRBV24-1 with TRBJ2-3, with TRBD1 matching over 8 bases. The germline gives CDR1 KGHDR, CDR2 SFDVKD. The CDR3 contains 17 residues. Germline trimming cut 5 bases from V and 4 bases from J; bases unmatched to any gene: 13. CDR3 bases: TGTGCCACCAGTGCCTCCAGGACAGGGCTGGGCCCAGATACGCAGTATTTT. This sequence encodes CATSASRTGLGPDTQYF.

The chain carries TRBV6-5 and TRBJ1-1; 8 nucleotides match TRBD1. This CDR3 region has 14 residues. Per germline, CDR1 MNHEY and CDR2 SVGAGI. The ends lost 6 bases at V and 1 base at J; junction bases unmatched: 4. The CDR3 loop reads CASRKGQENTEAFF. DNA for the CDR3: TGTGCCAGCAGGAAGGGACAGGAGAACACTGAAGCTTTCTTT.

The chain has TRBV6-2 or TRBV6-3 and TRBJ1-3; 7 bases are a match to TRBD1. Germline trimming cut 5 bases from V and 2 bases from J; bases unmatched to any gene: 6. CDR1 and CDR2 from the germline V gene are MNHEY and SVGEGT. The CDR3 totals 15 residues. CDR3 residues: CASSGDSLPGNTIYF. The CDR3 DNA sequence: TGTGCCAGCAGTGGGGACAGTCTCCCTGGAAACACCATATATTTT.